This record covers a single T cell receptor (beta chain). Its antigen is currently unknown. This may be a read error: a much more frequent sequence differs by one nucleotide. The source of the sample is a study of T-cell reconstitution after alpha-beta-depleted transplantation in children. Notes on the study in general: Alpha-beta T cells present about two months after transplant were reported to originate from several hundred expanded graft clones. Newly made T cells mostly supplied T-cell counts and diversity one year after transplant. Some patients showed high day-60 TCRbeta diversity, which derived from surviving recipient T cells and thymic progenitors.

This sample's TCRbeta library carried unique molecular identifier barcodes. TCRdb re-called the PCR reads with MiXCR, one entry per CDR3 protein. Counted here are over 450,000 distinct CDR3 sequences, about 11% occurring once; the ten biggest clones make up about 2.1%. This receptor was identified in a child aged 2-15 years with inherited bone marrow failure, due to receive a stem cell transplant. The starting material was PBMCs, obtained before TCRalphabeta/CD19-depleted stem cell transplant.

The CDR3: CASSSGLAGVSDTQYF. The DNA of the CDR3 is TGTGCCAGCAGCTCGGGACTAGCGGGAGTGTCAGATACGCAGTATTTT. The chain employs TRBV7-8 and TRBJ2-3, with 14 bases fitting TRBD2. CDR3 length: 16 residues. Germline V lookup: CDR1 SGHVS, CDR2 FQNEAQ. Trimming cost V 4 bases and J 4 bases; bases outside gene matches: 4.